The 3 T cell receptor beta chains given below trace back to one sample, sequenced in a study of T-cell reconstitution after alpha-beta-depleted transplantation in children. As it was prepared, the TCRbeta library received unique molecular identifiers. TCRdb recomputed calls from the PCR reads with MiXCR, one row per CDR3 protein. Of around 680,000 distinct CDR3 sequences detected, around 17% appear once; the ten largest clones hold about 1.1%. The sample here was PBMCs from the stem cell graft donor, taken from the stem cell graft. The receptors shown here come from a human donor who donated a stem cell graft to a child with acute myeloid leukemia.

This chain joins TRBV7-2 and TRBJ2-5; D unresolved. V was pared by 1 base and J by 0 bases, with 6 bases between. This CDR3 has 14 amino acids. In germline, CDR1 is SGHTA, CDR2 FQGNSA. The CDR3 spells CASSLGAHQETQYF. The DNA of the CDR3 is TGTGCCAGCAGCTTAGGGGCCCACCAAGAGACCCAGTACTTC.

This clonotype was seen at least ten times. This chain links TRBV20-1 with TRBJ2-5, with 7 bases lining up with TRBD2. Unmatched junction bases numbered 11, after V lost 6 bases and J lost 4 bases. The CDR3 extends over 14 amino acids. Germline V CDR1 and CDR2: DFQATT, SNEGSKA (reference sequence). The CDR3: CSAQFWGGGETQYF. The DNA for the CDR3 is TGCAGTGCGCAGTTTTGGGGGGGTGGAGAGACCCAGTACTTC.

Only a few counts were recorded for this clonotype. The J gene is TRBJ1-1, the V gene TRBV29-1; D uncertain. The CDR3 is 14 residues long. Trimming removed 7 bases from V and 5 bases from J, with 20 bases in between. Per the germline V gene, CDR1 is SQVTM and CDR2 is ANQGSEA. CDR3 DNA sequence: TGCAGCGCTCTCCTGGGTTCTCAAAGGACTGAAGCTTTCTTT. This codes for CSALLGSQRTEAFF. Based on the CDR3 plus reference TRBV29-1 and TRBJ1-1, the full variable domain is SAVISQKPSRDICQRGTSLTIQCQVDSQVTMMFWYRQQPGQSLTLIATANQGSEATYESGFVIDKFPISRPNLTFSTLTVSNMSPEDSSIYLCSALLGSQRTEAFFGQGTRLTVV.